The 14 T cell receptor beta chains given below trace back to one sample, sequenced in a study of T cells in Graves' hyperthyroidism and ophthalmopathy. Authors of the study amplified TCR beta CDR3 regions from RNA transcripts. HTBI primers were the set used in a first-round RT-PCR of the TCR CDR3. In TCRdb, the multiplex PCR reads were re-called with MiXCR into one record per CDR3 protein. The sample lists a few hundred thousand distinct CDR3 sequences, 18% occurring once. Sequences were obtained from blood. These receptor sequences come from a woman in her forties with Graves' ophthalmopathy.

This clonotype was observed at least ten times. The genes are TRBV6-5 and TRBJ1-5; D unclear. This CDR3 has 13 residues. CDR1 and CDR2 from the germline V gene are MNHEY and SVGAGI. V shed 2 bases and J shed 8 bases, with 10 bases lying between them. Written as DNA, the CDR3 is TGTGCCAGCAGTTACGGGCGGGAAAAGCCCCAGCATTTT. Encoded protein: CASSYGREKPQHF.

This clonotype was recorded many times. The genes are TRBV6-1 and TRBJ1-1; a weak D match, TRBD1 (6 bases). Trimming pared 4 bases from V and 2 bases from J, leaving 14 bases between. The V gene's germline CDR1 is MNHNS and CDR2 SASEGT. The CDR3 consists of 15 residues. The CDR3 here is CASSVSGALNTEAFF. CDR3 nucleotides: TGTGCCAGCAGTGTTTCAGGGGCGCTAAACACTGAAGCTTTCTTT.

On this clonotype itself: Being one base from a much bigger clone, this may be a read error. The CDR3 region is CASSLMGQGNPPLHF. DNA of the CDR3: TGTGCCAGCAGCTTAATGGGACAGGGGAATCCACCCCTCCACTTT. J is TRBJ1-6 and V is TRBV5-8, with TRBD1 matching over 10 bases. Germline assignment: CDR1 SGHTS and CDR2 YDEGEE. V was clipped by 2 bases and J by 11 bases; unmatched bases: 7. This CDR3 has 15 amino acids.

This clonotype was detected ten times or more. The chain links TRBV7-6 to TRBJ2-5; D remains unclear. Germline CDR1 SGHVS, CDR2 FNYEAQ. V lost 3 bases, J lost 2 bases, and 10 bases lay in between. CDR3 length: 14 residues. CDR3 loop: CASSFMTEQETQYF. In nucleotides, the CDR3 is TGTGCCAGCAGCTTCATGACTGAGCAAGAGACCCAGTACTTC. Full variable domain (remainder filled in from reference TRBV7-6 and TRBJ2-5): GAGVSQSPRYKVTKRGQDVALRCDPISGHVSLYWYRQALGQGPEFLTYFNYEAQQDKSGLPNDRFSAERPEGSISTLTIQRTEQRDSAMYRCASSFMTEQETQYFGPGTRLLVL.

This clonotype was counted many times. V is TRBV29-1 and J is TRBJ1-1; 8 bases align to TRBD1. Germline V gene sequence: CDR1 SQVTM, CDR2 ANQGSEA. The CDR3 consists of 12 residues. The J segment lost 4 bases and the V segment lost 5 bases, leaving 3 bases of the junction unmatched. The CDR3 loop is CSVTDRGTEAFF. CDR3 in DNA: TGCAGCGTTACCGACAGGGGCACTGAAGCTTTCTTT.

This clonotype was detected ten times or more. The V call is TRBV6-1, the J call TRBJ2-7; possibly TRBD2 for D (9 bases). In germline, CDR1 is MNHNS, CDR2 SASEGT. The V and J ends lost 11 bases and 7 bases respectively, with 21 bases between them. The length of the CDR3 is 13 residues. The CDR3 DNA reads as TGTGCCTCCAGGGGGCGGGAGGGAGAGGAGCAGTACTTC. Translated: CASRGREGEEQYF.

Many counts were recorded for this clonotype. This chain links TRBV6-1 with TRBJ2-7, with TRBD1 identical over 11 bases. V shed 6 bases and J 4 bases; nucleotides not matched to a gene: 5. Germline V gives CDR1 MNHNS, CDR2 SASEGT. The CDR3 runs to 14 residues. CDR3 nucleotides: TGTGCCAGCAGGGGGACAGGGGGGAGATACGAGCAGTACTTC. Its translation: CASRGTGGRYEQYF.

This clonotype showed up just once. The gene calls are TRBV15 and TRBJ1-2, with 8 bases identical to TRBD1. The CDR3 runs to 16 residues. The germline V gene has CDR1 LNHNV and CDR2 YYDKDF (reference sequence). Trimming removed 0 bases from V and 7 bases from J; junction bases left unmatched: 10. The CDR3 nucleotides read TGTGCCACCAGCAGAGACCGTGACAGGGGCGAGGTTGGCTACACCTTC. The encoded protein is CATSRDRDRGEVGYTF.

On this clonotype itself: A much larger clone is a single base away; this may be a read error. The conserved phenylalanine or tryptophan is not found at the CDR3 terminus, so this likely reflects a read error. The DNA is left out, because the CDR3 cannot be placed on it with certainty; the CDR3 is given as TCRdb lists it. This rearrangement joins TRBV11-2 to TRBJ1-1. Per germline, CDR1 SGHAT and CDR2 FQNNGV. The CDR3 spans 14 residues, counting both ends. CDR3 in amino acids: CASSPWRTNTETFL.

Ten or more counts support this clonotype. The chain links TRBV19 to TRBJ1-5, with a weak D call TRBD1 (5 bases). The germline V gene encodes CDR1 LNHDA and CDR2 SQIVND (reference sequence). Trimming stripped 7 bases from V and 4 bases from J, with 23 bases between. This CDR3 is 17 amino acids long. The CDR3 coding sequence is TGTGCCAGTAACACCCTGAAGGGGCCAAGAACTAATCAGCCCCAGCATTTT. It yields the protein CASNTLKGPRTNQPQHF.

Remarks on this clonotype: A much larger clone differs by one base, so this may be a read error. The rearrangement uses TRBV19 and TRBJ2-2; D remains unclear. Germline CDR1 and CDR2: LNHDA and SQIVND (reference sequence). The CDR3 sequence is 12 residues long. V dropped 1 base and J dropped 9 bases, with 6 bases sitting between them. The CDR3 bases are TGTGCCAGTAGTATAGCGCCCAGGGAGCTGTTTTTT. Encoded protein: CASSIAPRELFF. Variable domain in full (rest from reference TRBV19 and TRBJ2-2): DGGITQSPKYLFRKEGQNVTLSCEQNLNHDAMYWYRQDPGQGLRLIYYSQIVNDFQKGDIAEGYSVSREKKESFPLTVTSAQKNPTAFYLCASSIAPRELFFGEGSRLTVL.

This clonotype appeared many times. The chain employs TRBV28 and TRBJ1-2, with D maybe TRBD1 (6 bases). Germline-derived CDR1 and CDR2 are MDHEN and SYDVKM. The CDR3 sequence is 16 residues long. V lost 6 bases and J lost 0, with 17 bases in between. CDR3 sequence (DNA): TGTGCCAGCAGACCGATAACAGGGACGGCTAACTATGGCTACACCTTC. Translating gives CASRPITGTANYGYTF.

This clonotype was counted ten times or more. V gene TRBV27 combines with J gene TRBJ2-5, with 7 bases aligning to TRBD1. The J segment lost 2 bases and the V segment lost 5 bases, leaving 11 bases of the junction unmatched. Germline-derived CDR1 and CDR2 are MNHEY and SMNVEV (reference sequence). The CDR3 totals 16 residues. The CDR3 DNA is TGTGCCAGCAGTCCTAGGGGACAGCTAATACAAGAGACCCAGTACTTC. Translated, it gives CASSPRGQLIQETQYF.

In this sample, this clonotype turned up many times. This chain links TRBV6-2 or TRBV6-3 with TRBJ2-7, with D perhaps TRBD2 (5 bases). Germline V gene sequence: CDR1 MNHEY, CDR2 SVGEGT. The V end was cut by 10 bases, the J end by 4 bases, with 17 bases between. The CDR3 runs to 13 residues. The CDR3 spells CATRRVNRYEQYF. The CDR3 nucleotides are TGTGCCACCCGGCGGGTGAACCGGTACGAGCAGTACTTC.